Sequencing of this T cell receptor beta chain was carried out in a study of control samples from healthy donors and cancer patients. Looked up from germline, CDR1 is SNHLY and CDR2 is FYNNEI. The CDR3 covers 13 residues. The V and J ends lost 4 bases and 5 bases respectively, with 11 bases between them. Sequencing was performed with immunoSEQ multiplex PCR; in TCRdb, only in-frame clones are kept and a portion is missing. Seen here are 200,000 to 250,000 clones, about 94% observed once, and the top ten hold approximately 1.5%. Specimen: blood. The TCR comes from a man in his forties or fifties in good health. V and J are TRBV2 and TRBJ2-5, with D tentatively TRBD1 or TRBD2 (6 bases each). The CDR3 DNA reads TGTGCCAGCAGTGGACCGGGGGCCGAGACCCAGTACTTC. This encodes CASSGPGAETQYF.